Listed below are T cell receptor beta chains from one sample, sequenced in a study of blood T cell repertoires in COVID-19. This table comes from immunoSEQ multiplex PCR, and its TCRdb copy is limited to in-frame clones, with some not included. The table has about 130,000 clones, about four fifths seen once. Input material: peripheral blood. These receptors came from a woman of 80 years or more with acute or convalescent COVID-19. Each CDR3 is given with its conserved first and last residue. Each record gives: V gene, CDR3 protein.

v_gene: TRBV6-5; CDR3aa: CASSLAVTDTQYF
v_gene: TRBV5-6; CDR3aa: CASSLPGQGAIGELFF
v_gene: TRBV5-1; CDR3aa: CASGSYGQGAYEQYF
v_gene: TRBV7-9; CDR3aa: CASSSGRSGYGYTF
v_gene: TRBV18; CDR3aa: CASSPYRGNEQYF
v_gene: TRBV7-8; CDR3aa: CASSPLAGVVNQPQHF
v_gene: TRBV12-3/TRBV12-4; CDR3aa: CASSRGLPGELFF
v_gene: TRBV7-3; CDR3aa: CASSFLGDRSYNEQFF
v_gene: TRBV7-2; CDR3aa: CASSLVHRGADTQYF
v_gene: TRBV6-1; CDR3aa: CASSEGGAGGLYGYTF
v_gene: TRBV12-5; CDR3aa: CASVSWPQNTEAFF
v_gene: TRBV6-5; CDR3aa: CASSFLANTEAFF
v_gene: TRBV29-1; CDR3aa: CSAEAGGREQYF
v_gene: TRBV5-5; CDR3aa: CASSLTHRKDTQYF
v_gene: TRBV3-1/TRBV3-2; CDR3aa: CASSQDGRGLTYGYTF
v_gene: TRBV5-5; CDR3aa: CASSSMDRGRITEAFF
v_gene: TRBV18; CDR3aa: CASSLGQSINEKLFF
v_gene: TRBV19; CDR3aa: CASKRQGEVYSGNTIYF
v_gene: TRBV12-5; CDR3aa: CASGPPPGQGGIGELFF
v_gene: TRBV11-1; CDR3aa: CASSWGQTNYGYTF
v_gene: TRBV27; CDR3aa: CASRYQGLGTGELFF
v_gene: TRBV5-5; CDR3aa: CASSLVYNYGYTF
v_gene: TRBV11-2; CDR3aa: CASSSQDRGIYEQYF
v_gene: TRBV5-1; CDR3aa: CASSLRPMTGNNYGYTF
v_gene: TRBV19; CDR3aa: CASTAQGAAQYQETQYF
v_gene: TRBV24-1; CDR3aa: CATSARDSRGYTF
v_gene: TRBV18; CDR3aa: CASSTGLDTEAFF
v_gene: TRBV21-1; CDR3aa: CASSKEEETTDTQYF